Presented here are 27 T cell receptor beta chains from one specimen sequenced in a study of blood T cell repertoires in COVID-19 (dated by TCRdb to the early 2020s). Library prep was done by the immunoSEQ multiplex PCR assay. The source is immuneACCESS, and TCRdb retained only in-frame sequences with V and J called. Part of the clones is not carried over; for the studies checked, unresolved V genes explain less than half of this, and the remainder is unexplained. The sample includes about 170,000 clones, with around 90% observed a single time. 2% to 3% of the sample lies in the top ten. The sequenced sample was peripheral blood. The receptors stem from a woman of 80 years or more with COVID-19, enrolled during active disease.

This clone was seen a single time. V gene TRBV6-5 combines with J gene TRBJ1-1; D may be TRBD1 (6 bases). CDR3 length equals 14 residues. V was shortened by 5 bases and J by 3 bases, with 13 bases between the two germline ends. The germline V gene has CDR1 MNHEY and CDR2 SVGAGI. The CDR3 bases are TGTGCCAGCAGTCTAACAGGGTACGACACTGAAGCTTTCTTT. Translation: CASSLTGYDTEAFF.

This chain links TRBV5-6 with TRBJ2-2; 8 bases line up with TRBD2. The CDR3 consists of 17 residues. Trimming cost V 3 bases and J 0 bases; bases outside gene matches: 7. The germline V gene has CDR1 SGHDT and CDR2 YYEEEE. CDR3 nucleotide sequence: TGTGCCAGCAGCTGGAAGGCTAGCGGGTCGAACACCGGGGAGCTGTTTTTT. The encoded protein is CASSWKASGSNTGELFF.

On this clone itself: Germline is not matched at one junction end, which may reflect a read error. V gene TRBV27 combines with J gene TRBJ2-7; TRBD1 matches at 7 bases. The V gene's germline CDR1 is MNHEY and CDR2 SMNVEV (reference sequence). The CDR3 is made up of 14 amino acids. CDR3 region: CASRLGGPPYEQYF. The CDR3 coding sequence is TGTGCCAGCCGTTTAGGGGGCCCACCCTACGAGCAGTACTTC.

The chain uses TRBV18 and TRBJ2-7, with 8 bases matching TRBD1. The V segment lost 3 bases and the J segment 7 bases; nucleotides outside the gene matches: 14. Germline V gene data show CDR1 as KGHSH and CDR2 as LQKENI. The length of the CDR3 is 16 residues. CDR3 residues: CASSPIAGQGMGEQYF. DNA for the CDR3: TGTGCCAGCTCACCGATTGCTGGACAGGGCATGGGGGAGCAGTACTTC.

The V and J genes are TRBV5-1 and TRBJ2-5; TRBD2 is a possible D gene (6 bases). In germline, CDR1 is SGHRS, CDR2 YFSETQ. Trimming shortened V by 0 bases and J by 1 base, and 16 bases separated the two germline ends. CDR3 size: 17 residues. The CDR3 DNA reads TGCGCCAGCAGCTTGGCACCGGGGGTCTCTTCCCAAGAGACCCAGTACTTC. Translating gives CASSLAPGVSSQETQYF.

The rearrangement links TRBV6-1 to TRBJ2-2; D may be TRBD2 (5 bases). Germline CDR1 is MNHNS and CDR2 is SASEGT. The CDR3 is made up of 15 amino acids. V was clipped by 2 bases and J by 7 bases, with 14 bases between them. In DNA form, the CDR3 reads TGTGCCAGCAGTGAAACCCTCGGGGTCGGCGGGGAGCTGTTTTTT. Residues: CASSETLGVGGELFF.

This clone showed up just a few times. This chain joins TRBV28 and TRBJ2-2; D perhaps matches TRBD2 (5 bases). V was trimmed by 7 bases and J by 4 bases, leaving 13 bases between them. The CDR3 totals 14 residues. Per germline, CDR1 MDHEN and CDR2 SYDVKM. The CDR3 DNA is TGTGCCAGCATGTCCCCCCGGGGCACCGGGGAGCTGTTTTTT. This sequence encodes CASMSPRGTGELFF.

The genes are TRBV4-2 and TRBJ2-1, with TRBD2 matching 10 bases. Germline V gene lookup returns CDR1 LGHNA and CDR2 YNFKEQ. V shed 4 bases and J 7 bases; nucleotides not matched to a gene: 13. This CDR3 has 17 residues. The CDR3 loop reads CASSLTPSSGSSNEQFF. The CDR3 DNA is TGTGCCAGCAGCCTTACGCCTTCTAGCGGGAGCTCAAATGAGCAGTTCTTC.

The V and J genes are TRBV7-3 and TRBJ2-1, with 8 bases matching TRBD2. Germline assignment: CDR1 SGHTA and CDR2 FQGTGA. V shed 8 bases and J 9 bases; nucleotides not matched to a gene: 12. The CDR3 is 14 residues long. The CDR3 protein is CASRREGLKGEQFF. CDR3 nucleotide sequence: TGTGCCAGCCGCCGGGAGGGCCTGAAGGGTGAGCAGTTCTTC.

V and J are TRBV7-9 and TRBJ1-4; D perhaps matches TRBD1 (5 bases). Trimming left V 8 bases short and J 7 bases short, with 11 bases between. The CDR3 has 12 amino acids. The germline V gene encodes CDR1 SEHNR and CDR2 FQNEAQ (reference sequence). The CDR3 DNA sequence: TGTGCCAGCCAGGGATTGGGTGAAAAACTGTTTTTT. The encoded protein is CASQGLGEKLFF.

This chain joins TRBV7-6 and TRBJ2-7, with TRBD2 matching over 8 bases. Germline values: CDR1 SGHVS, CDR2 FNYEAQ. After removal of 1 base from V and 7 bases from J, the junction contained 12 bases not matched to a gene. The CDR3 is 16 amino acids. The CDR3, as DNA: TGTGCCAGCAGCTTAGGTCCGGGCGGGGGGTTTGAGGAGCAGTACTTC. This sequence encodes CASSLGPGGGFEEQYF.

This clone was detected only a few times. The rearrangement joins TRBV19 to TRBJ2-3; D is possibly TRBD2 (6 bases). The germline V gene has CDR1 LNHDA and CDR2 SQIVND (reference sequence). V was pared by 8 bases and J by 3 bases, with 6 bases between. CDR3 length equals 11 residues. CDR3 in amino acids: CASGGTDTQYF. DNA for the CDR3: TGTGCCAGTGGAGGGACAGATACGCAGTATTTT.

This rearrangement joins TRBV28 to TRBJ1-3; the D is unclear. V was cut by 3 bases and J by 4 bases, with 4 bases left in between. The germline gives CDR1 MDHEN, CDR2 SYDVKM. The CDR3 length is 12 residues. This chain's CDR3 is CASSFRGNTIYF. The CDR3 DNA sequence: TGTGCCAGCAGTTTCAGGGGAAACACCATATATTTT.

The chain joins TRBV9 to TRBJ2-1; 9 bases map to TRBD2. This CDR3 has 15 amino acids. Germline values: CDR1 SGDLS, CDR2 YYNGEE. V lost 4 bases to trimming and J lost 7 bases; unmatched junction nucleotides: 9. In nucleotides, the CDR3 is TGTGCCAGCAGCATTTTAGCGGGAGTTGGAAATGAGCAGTTCTTC. Its translation is CASSILAGVGNEQFF.

This clone was seen once. This chain links TRBV27 with TRBJ1-4; 8 bases agree with TRBD1. The CDR3 loop spans 14 amino acids. Germline V CDR1 and CDR2: MNHEY, SMNVEV (reference sequence). With 4 bases clipped from V and 8 bases from J, the junction kept 6 bases outside the gene matches. The CDR3 DNA reads as TGTGCCAGCAGTTCCCAGGGGGCGCTCGAAAAACTGTTTTTT. Translation: CASSSQGALEKLFF.

J is TRBJ2-6 and V is TRBV6-5; no definite D call. Germline V lookup: CDR1 MNHEY, CDR2 SVGAGI. V lost 4 bases and J lost 2, with 9 bases in between. The CDR3 loop spans 15 amino acids. CDR3 sequence reads: CASSSTDPGANVLTF. CDR3 sequence (DNA): TGTGCCAGCAGTTCGACTGACCCTGGGGCCAACGTCCTGACTTTC.

The chain uses TRBV7-9 and TRBJ2-1, with D possibly being TRBD1 (5 bases). Germline V gene sequence: CDR1 SEHNR, CDR2 FQNEAQ (reference sequence). The CDR3 runs 13 residues. V lost 6 bases to trimming and J lost 7 bases, with 13 bases between them. CDR3 bases: TGTGCCAGCAGACCGATCCAGGGAAATGAGCAGTTCTTC. It is translated as CASRPIQGNEQFF.

V gene TRBV24-1 combines with J gene TRBJ2-1; possible D gene TRBD1, 6 bases. CDR1 KGHDR and CDR2 SFDVKD come from the germline V gene. V dropped 1 base and J dropped 6 bases, with 15 bases sitting between them. The CDR3 consists of 16 residues. The CDR3 loop is CATSDFGAGARNEQFF. The CDR3 nucleotides read TGTGCCACCAGTGATTTTGGGGCAGGGGCGCGCAATGAGCAGTTCTTC.

The V call is TRBV28, the J call TRBJ1-2, with 9 bases fitting TRBD1. The CDR3 covers 16 residues. V lost 6 bases to trimming and J lost 4 bases; unmatched junction nucleotides: 12. Looked up from germline, CDR1 is MDHEN and CDR2 is SYDVKM. The CDR3 spells CASSPTGGNLGYGYTF. The CDR3 DNA sequence: TGTGCCAGCAGCCCGACAGGGGGAAACTTAGGCTATGGCTACACCTTC.

The V and J genes are TRBV12-3 or TRBV12-4 and TRBJ1-1; D unresolved. CDR3 length equals 11 residues. Deletions cut 2 bases from V and 11 bases from J, with 9 bases between. The CDR3 protein is CASSLRRQAFF. The CDR3 DNA is TGTGCCAGCAGTTTAAGGAGGCAGGCTTTCTTT.

The J gene is TRBJ2-5, the V gene TRBV19, with 10 positions matching TRBD1. The CDR3 runs to 15 residues. The V gene end was trimmed by 6 bases and the J gene end by 3 bases; junction bases not matched to a gene: 7. Germline V lookup: CDR1 LNHDA, CDR2 SQIVND (reference sequence). This CDR3 reads CASRRTGGVEETQYF. CDR3 sequence (DNA): TGTGCCAGTAGGAGGACAGGGGGGGTAGAAGAGACCCAGTACTTC.

The chain has TRBV14 and TRBJ2-1; a possible D gene is TRBD1 (5 bases). The CDR3 runs to 17 residues. Per germline, CDR1 SGHDN and CDR2 FVKESK. The V gene lost 1 base and the J gene lost 9 bases, with 22 bases spanning the gap. Here the CDR3 DNA reads TGTGCCAGCAGCCAAGCTGGTTTAGGGCTTGATCAGGGTGAGCAGTTCTTC. This sequence encodes CASSQAGLGLDQGEQFF.

The genes are TRBV5-4 and TRBJ2-7, with unresolved D. The CDR3 runs to 12 residues. Deletions cut 2 bases from V and 3 bases from J, with 6 bases between. The germline V gene encodes CDR1 SGHNT and CDR2 YYREEE (reference sequence). The CDR3 nucleotides are TGTGCCAGCAGCTTATTCATCTACGAGCAGTACTTC. This sequence encodes CASSLFIYEQYF.

V is TRBV3-1 (or the pseudogene TRBV3-2) and J is TRBJ2-1, with a tentative D call TRBD2 (5 bases). Germline lookup yields CDR1 LGHDT and CDR2 YNNKEL (reference sequence). The V gene lost 1 base and the J gene lost 6 bases, with 13 bases spanning the gap. The CDR3 runs to 15 residues. CDR3 nucleotide sequence: TGTGCCAGCAGCCAAGCGCTGACGGACTCCAATGAGCAGTTCTTC. Amino acid sequence: CASSQALTDSNEQFF.

The CDR3 reads CASSPSGDVTDTQYF. The CDR3, as DNA: TGTGCCAGCAGTCCGAGCGGGGATGTCACAGATACGCAGTATTTT. V gene TRBV6-2 or TRBV6-3 combines with J gene TRBJ2-3, with 7 positions matching TRBD2. V lost 5 bases to trimming and J lost 2 bases; unmatched junction nucleotides: 7. CDR3 length: 15 amino acids. Germline values: CDR1 MNHEY, CDR2 SVGEGT.

V gene TRBV18 combines with J gene TRBJ1-3; D perhaps matches TRBD1 (5 bases). Between the trimmed V and J ends, which lost 2 bases and 2 bases, there was a span of 13 bases. CDR1 is KGHSH, CDR2 LQKENI, per germline. The CDR3 is 16 residues long. The CDR3 DNA is TGTGCCAGCTCACCAGATCCCGGGGGAACTGGAAACACCATATATTTT. The encoded protein is CASSPDPGGTGNTIYF.

The chain carries TRBV11-2 and TRBJ2-5; a weak D match, TRBD2 (5 bases). Germline assignment: CDR1 SGHAT and CDR2 FQNNGV. With 7 bases removed from V and 2 bases from J, the gap between germline ends came to 11 bases. The CDR3 loop spans 13 amino acids. The CDR3 DNA follows: TGTGCCAGCACTCTTTCGGGGCAAGAGACCCAGTACTTC. Its translation is CASTLSGQETQYF.